These T cell receptor beta chains were read from a single sample in a study of somatic mutations in cytotoxic T cells in rheumatoid arthritis. The repertoire was sequenced with immunoSEQ multiplex PCR; TCRdb's copy has only in-frame clones and lacks some. The sample consists of 7,200 or so clones, roughly 70% of them appearing once. Sequencing was done on a sample of CD8+ T cells sorted from blood. These TCRs come from a man in his forties in good health. Both conserved end residues are part of each CDR3. The order of the fields is clone size, J gene, V gene, D gene, CDR3 protein, CDR3 DNA. The D gene is left open where the match is weak. A row's size may be missing; if present it is once, few, many or a size class.

abundance: .
j_gene: TRBJ2-3
v_gene: TRBV4-1
d_gene: .
CDR3aa: CASSQWDQSTDTQYF
CDR3nt: TGCGCCAGCAGCCAATGGGACCAGAGCACAGATACGCAGTATTTT

abundance: .
j_gene: TRBJ1-5
v_gene: TRBV4-3
d_gene: .
CDR3aa: CASSQDPRSNQPQHF
CDR3nt: TGCGCCAGCAGCCAAGATCCACGGAGCAATCAGCCCCAGCATTTT

abundance: .
j_gene: TRBJ2-3
v_gene: TRBV29-1
d_gene: .
CDR3aa: CSVEEGAGGDTQYF
CDR3nt: TGCAGCGTTGAAGAGGGGGCTGGAGGAGATACGCAGTATTTT

abundance: .
j_gene: TRBJ1-2
v_gene: TRBV14
d_gene: .
CDR3aa: CASSLSRHPNYGYTF
CDR3nt: TGTGCCAGCAGCCTCTCGAGGCATCCGAACTATGGCTACACCTTC

abundance: .
j_gene: TRBJ1-4
v_gene: TRBV29-1
d_gene: .
CDR3aa: CSVKDGEKLFF
CDR3nt: TGCAGCGTCAAGGACGGAGAAAAACTGTTTTTT

abundance: .
j_gene: TRBJ1-5
v_gene: TRBV30
d_gene: TRBD1
CDR3aa: CAWTPGQGNQPQHF
CDR3nt: TGTGCCTGGACTCCCGGACAGGGCAATCAGCCCCAGCATTTT

abundance: .
j_gene: TRBJ1-1
v_gene: TRBV28
d_gene: .
CDR3aa: CASRPTPSNTEAFF
CDR3nt: TGTGCCAGCAGGCCAACTCCCTCTAACACTGAAGCTTTCTTT

abundance: .
j_gene: TRBJ2-2
v_gene: TRBV6-5
d_gene: .
CDR3aa: CASSYSMGPNTGELFF
CDR3nt: TGTGCCAGCAGTTACTCGATGGGTCCGAACACCGGGGAGCTGTTTTTT

abundance: once
j_gene: TRBJ2-1
v_gene: TRBV29-1
d_gene: TRBD2
CDR3aa: CSVINAGGDSDEQFF
CDR3nt: TGCAGCGTCATTAATGCTGGGGGGGATTCGGATGAGCAGTTCTTC

abundance: .
j_gene: TRBJ2-1
v_gene: TRBV27
d_gene: TRBD2
CDR3aa: CASSLSLAGGGEQFF
CDR3nt: TGTGCCAGCAGTTTATCGTTAGCGGGGGGGGGTGAGCAGTTCTTC

abundance: few
j_gene: TRBJ2-1
v_gene: TRBV27
d_gene: .
CDR3aa: CASSWGDSYNEQFF
CDR3nt: TGTGCCAGCTCATGGGGGGATTCCTACAATGAGCAGTTCTTC

abundance: .
j_gene: TRBJ1-2
v_gene: TRBV7-2
d_gene: .
CDR3aa: CASSPLGTSSGYTF
CDR3nt: TGTGCCAGCAGCCCCCTCGGGACGTCGAGTGGCTACACCTTC

abundance: .
j_gene: TRBJ2-2
v_gene: TRBV29-1
d_gene: TRBD1
CDR3aa: CSVDEQGDTGELFF
CDR3nt: TGCAGCGTTGATGAACAGGGGGACACCGGGGAGCTGTTTTTT

abundance: .
j_gene: TRBJ1-2
v_gene: TRBV11-1
d_gene: .
CDR3aa: CASSYDRNYGYTF
CDR3nt: TGTGCCAGCAGTTACGACAGGAACTATGGCTACACCTTC

abundance: .
j_gene: TRBJ2-2
v_gene: TRBV2
d_gene: .
CDR3aa: CASSDELGELFF
CDR3nt: TGTGCCAGCAGTGATGAGTTAGGGGAGCTGTTTTTT

abundance: .
j_gene: TRBJ2-6
v_gene: TRBV5-5
d_gene: .
CDR3aa: CASSLGMGHRSSGANVLTF
CDR3nt: TGTGCCAGCAGCTTGGGTATGGGACACCGGAGCTCTGGGGCCAACGTCCTGACTTTC

abundance: .
j_gene: TRBJ2-1
v_gene: TRBV9
d_gene: TRBD2
CDR3aa: CASSLTSGGKNEQFF
CDR3nt: TGTGCCAGCAGCCTCACTAGCGGCGGAAAGAATGAGCAGTTCTTC

abundance: .
j_gene: TRBJ1-1
v_gene: TRBV6-1
d_gene: .
CDR3aa: CASSGWLVVTEAFF
CDR3nt: TGTGCCAGCAGTGGTTGGCTGGTTGTCACTGAAGCTTTCTTT

abundance: .
j_gene: TRBJ2-2
v_gene: TRBV7-3
d_gene: TRBD2
CDR3aa: CASSLGGGTYTGELFF
CDR3nt: TGTGCCAGCAGCTTAGGCGGGGGGACTTACACCGGGGAGCTGTTTTTT

abundance: .
j_gene: TRBJ2-2
v_gene: TRBV4-2
d_gene: TRBD1
CDR3aa: CASSPTGRGSGELFF
CDR3nt: TGTGCCAGCAGCCCGACAGGGAGAGGGTCCGGGGAGCTGTTTTTT

abundance: .
j_gene: TRBJ1-1
v_gene: TRBV4-3
d_gene: .
CDR3aa: CASRRDLNTEAFF
CDR3nt: TGCGCCAGCAGGAGGGATCTGAACACTGAAGCTTTCTTT

abundance: .
j_gene: TRBJ1-6
v_gene: TRBV15
d_gene: .
CDR3aa: CATSRQLMGDSPLHF
CDR3nt: TGTGCCACCAGCAGACAACTGATGGGGGACTCACCCCTCCACTTT

abundance: .
j_gene: TRBJ1-3
v_gene: TRBV6-1
d_gene: .
CDR3aa: CASSGLGPGNTIYF
CDR3nt: TGTGCCAGCAGTGGATTGGGTCCTGGAAACACCATATATTTT

abundance: .
j_gene: TRBJ2-7
v_gene: TRBV12-5
d_gene: .
CDR3aa: CASGLIRNSYEQYF
CDR3nt: TGTGCTAGTGGTTTGATACGGAACTCCTACGAGCAGTACTTC